This passage covers 5 T cell receptor beta chains from one sample sequenced in a study of blood T cells in healthy people across ages. With a J-beta primer mix and a sample-barcoded 5' primer, a second PCR ran about 7 to 11 cycles. TCRdb re-derived calls from the 5' RACE reads in MiXCR, one entry per CDR3 protein. The sample has roughly 2 million distinct CDR3 sequences, about 49% seen once. Source material: blood. The source is a woman between 40 and 55 years old in good health.

The chain carries TRBV13 and TRBJ2-1; 7 nucleotides match TRBD2. After removal of 5 bases from V and 7 bases from J, the junction contained 5 bases not matched to a gene. The germline V gene has CDR1 PRHDT and CDR2 FYEKMQ (reference sequence). CDR3 length: 13 amino acids. The CDR3 here is CASSRGVLNEQFF. As DNA, the CDR3 is TGTGCCAGCAGCCGGGGGGTCTTGAATGAGCAGTTCTTC.

V usage is TRBV10-3 and J usage is TRBJ2-3; D gene ambiguous. CDR1 and CDR2 (germline): ENHRY, SYGVKD. V lost 6 bases, J lost 4 bases, and 17 bases lay in between. The CDR3 runs to 15 residues. The CDR3 region has the DNA TGTGCCATCAGCATTGACCTACCCCGGTCAGATACGCAGTATTTT. It codes for CAISIDLPRSDTQYF.

The V call is TRBV11-1, the J call TRBJ2-5; TRBD2 might be the D (6 bases). The V end lost 1 base, the J end lost 5 bases, and 14 bases lay between the germline ends. CDR1 and CDR2 from the germline V gene are SGHAT and FQDESV (reference sequence). The CDR3 is 15 amino acids. The CDR3 loop is CASSLVRGTRETQYF. CDR3 nucleotide sequence: TGTGCCAGCAGCTTAGTGCGGGGCACAAGGGAGACCCAGTACTTC.

This clonotype was detected only once. The rearrangement joins TRBV27 to TRBJ2-7, with 16 bases fitting TRBD2. CDR3 length: 16 residues. Losses at the gene ends were 5 bases for V and 12 bases for J; bases not matched to a gene: 13. Germline CDR1 MNHEY, CDR2 SMNVEV (reference sequence). CDR3 region: CASSKGLAGGRETRYF. The CDR3 DNA is TGTGCCAGCAGTAAGGGACTAGCGGGGGGGCGAGAGACCCGGTACTTC.

This chain connects TRBV6-2 or TRBV6-3 to TRBJ1-1, with TRBD1 as a possible D gene (5 bases). This CDR3 has 16 residues. The V and J ends lost 5 bases and 0 bases respectively, with 16 bases between them. CDR1 is MNHEY, CDR2 SVGEGT, per germline. CDR3 nucleotide sequence: TGTGCCAGCAGTACGAGCCAGGGTTACATGAACACTGAAGCTTTCTTT. This encodes CASSTSQGYMNTEAFF.